This T cell receptor (beta chain) was sequenced during a study of blood T cell repertoires in COVID-19. Study as a whole: Sample material is recorded as cDNA or gDNA derived from T cells, B-cell-depleted T cells, or PBMCs.

Sequenced by immunoSEQ multiplex PCR; TCRdb stores in-frame clones only, minus some. This table holds about 160,000 clones, roughly 87% found once. The table lists this clone with a count of one. V dropped 6 bases and J dropped 1; count of bases not matched to a gene: 5. The length of the CDR3 is 14 residues. CDR1 and CDR2 from the germline V gene are LNHDA and SQIVND (reference sequence). This sequence originates from a woman aged 60-70 years who had recovered from COVID-19. The sample consisted of peripheral blood. The genes are TRBV19 and TRBJ2-7; TRBD1 matches 8 bases. CDR3 nucleotide sequence: TGTGCCAGTAGCTACAGGGGGACTTCCTACGAGCAGTACTTC. Its protein is CASSYRGTSYEQYF.